This passage covers 28 T cell receptor beta chains from one sample sequenced in a study of OX40 agonist ivuxolimab in advanced cancers. Sequenced by immunoSEQ multiplex PCR; TCRdb stores in-frame clones only, minus some. Seen here are tens of thousands of clones, 80% to 95% observed once, and the top ten hold 15% to 20%. Sequenced material: CD4+ or CD8+ T cells sorted from blood, taken in a trial of the OX40 agonist ivuxolimab. The origin of the receptors is an adult with an advanced solid tumor such as melanoma, head and neck, liver or kidney cancer.

This clone was seen a single time. V and J are TRBV19 and TRBJ2-7; D unclear. This CDR3 has 14 residues. Trimming took off 5 bases at V and 3 bases at J, with 14 bases between the two ends. Germline V lookup: CDR1 LNHDA, CDR2 SQIVND (reference sequence). DNA for the CDR3: TGTGCCAGTAGTTTCTCACCCCACGACTACGAGCAGTACTTC. This encodes CASSFSPHDYEQYF.

The chain couples TRBV7-6 to TRBJ2-5; D is unresolved. The germline V and J ends were trimmed by 6 bases and 0 bases, with 5 bases remaining between them. The germline V gene encodes CDR1 SGHVS and CDR2 FNYEAQ. This CDR3 is 12 amino acids long. CDR3 coding DNA: TGTGCCAGCAGTGGGTACCAAGAGACCCAGTACTTC. It encodes CASSGYQETQYF.

The chain recombines TRBV6-1 with TRBJ2-1; 8 bases map to TRBD2. The CDR3 length is 14 residues. Trimming at V came to 7 bases and at J to 4 bases, leaving 6 bases not matched to a gene. CDR1 is MNHNS and CDR2 is SASEGT in the germline V gene. The CDR3 sequence is CASKFAGGYNEQFF. CDR3 bases: TGTGCCAGCAAGTTTGCGGGGGGATACAATGAGCAGTTCTTC.

This clone was recorded a few times. The chain employs TRBV13 and TRBJ1-5, with D maybe TRBD1 (6 bases). Trimming removed 5 bases from V and 4 bases from J, with 12 bases in between. The CDR3 is 14 residues long. Per the germline V gene, CDR1 is PRHDT and CDR2 is FYEKMQ (reference sequence). Here the CDR3 DNA reads TGTGCCAGCAGCATACAGGGTGTTAATCAGCCCCAGCATTTT. Amino acid sequence: CASSIQGVNQPQHF.

The chain carries TRBV28 and TRBJ1-6; D is unresolved. V lost 6 bases and J lost 10, with 13 bases in between. The CDR3 extends over 13 amino acids. Germline CDR1 and CDR2: MDHEN and SYDVKM. The CDR3 loop reads CASRPLTWSPLHF. The CDR3 DNA follows: TGTGCCAGCAGGCCCTTGACTTGGTCACCCCTCCACTTT.

The rearrangement joins TRBV13 to TRBJ1-3; D uncertain. Per the germline V gene, CDR1 is PRHDT and CDR2 is FYEKMQ (reference sequence). V gave up 5 bases and J gave up 0 bases, with 8 bases separating them. CDR3 length: 14 amino acids. The CDR3 region is CASSPKFSGNTIYF. Written as DNA, the CDR3 is TGTGCCAGCAGCCCCAAGTTCTCTGGAAACACCATATATTTT.

The chain employs TRBV4-2 and TRBJ2-7; a possible D gene is TRBD1 (6 bases). From germline, CDR1 is LGHNA and CDR2 YNFKEQ. Trimming took off 1 base at V and 7 bases at J, with 11 bases between the two ends. The CDR3 is 13 amino acids. CDR3 residues: CASSQVGQGEQYF. DNA for the CDR3: TGTGCCAGCAGCCAAGTCGGGCAGGGGGAGCAGTACTTC.

The V call is TRBV19, the J call TRBJ1-1; 9 positions agree with TRBD1. Germline V CDR1 and CDR2: LNHDA, SQIVND (reference sequence). The CDR3 spans 12 residues. Trimming took 6 bases from V and 5 from J; bases not matched to a gene: 1. Here the CDR3 reads CASRTGGTEAFF. The CDR3 nucleotides are TGTGCCAGTAGGACAGGGGGAACTGAAGCTTTCTTT.

This chain links TRBV7-9 with TRBJ2-2; 7 bases map to TRBD2. V was clipped by 1 base and J by 3 bases; unmatched bases: 5. Germline CDR1 and CDR2: SEHNR and FQNEAQ (reference sequence). This CDR3 region has 16 residues. The CDR3 bases are TGTGCCAGCAGCTTAGATAAGGCGGGGGACACCGGGGAGCTGTTTTTT. Protein sequence: CASSLDKAGDTGELFF.

The chain couples TRBV5-4 to TRBJ2-7; D uncertain. Trimming stripped 5 bases from V and 0 bases from J, with 9 bases between. Germline loops: CDR1 SGHNT, CDR2 YYREEE (reference sequence). This CDR3 is 13 amino acids long. This chain's CDR3 is CASSPSLSYEQYF. In DNA form, the CDR3 reads TGTGCCAGCAGTCCATCTCTCTCCTACGAGCAGTACTTC.

This clone was found once. V is TRBV6-5 and J is TRBJ1-1; 10 bases match TRBD1. Germline CDR1 MNHEY, CDR2 SVGAGI. The CDR3 extends over 15 amino acids. V trimming: 5 bases; J trimming: 10 bases; junction bases outside the gene matches: 13. The CDR3 loop is CASSAAGTGALGAFF. The CDR3 DNA sequence: TGTGCCAGCAGTGCCGCCGGGACAGGGGCGCTGGGAGCTTTCTTT.

The rearrangement joins TRBV4-1 to TRBJ2-7; D call uncertain. CDR1 is MGHRA and CDR2 is YSYEKL in the germline V gene. The CDR3 covers 11 residues. V lost 5 bases and J 3 bases, leaving 5 bases between the germline ends. CDR3 nucleotides: TGCGCCAGCAGCACCGGCTACGAGCAGTACTTC. Translated: CASSTGYEQYF.

V and J are TRBV9 and TRBJ1-2; D is possibly TRBD1 (5 bases). CDR3 size: 16 residues. V dropped 0 bases and J dropped 3 bases, with 15 bases sitting between them. Per the germline V gene, CDR1 is SGDLS and CDR2 is YYNGEE. The CDR3 here is CASSVGFRGLDYGYTF. In nucleotides, the CDR3 is TGTGCCAGCAGCGTAGGGTTTCGGGGCCTAGACTATGGCTACACCTTC.

This chain joins TRBV5-6 and TRBJ2-7; D is unresolved. The V and J ends lost 4 bases and 4 bases respectively, with 9 bases between them. The CDR3 is made up of 12 amino acids. Germline CDR1 and CDR2: SGHDT and YYEEEE. The CDR3 region has the DNA TGTGCCAGCAGCACCGAGAGGTACGAGCAGTACTTC. Amino acids: CASSTERYEQYF.

This rearrangement joins TRBV10-1 to TRBJ2-1; 12 bases map to TRBD2. After removal of 3 bases from V and 6 bases from J, the junction contained 3 bases not matched to a gene. The length of the CDR3 is 15 residues. CDR1 and CDR2 from the germline V gene are WNHNN and SYGVQD (reference sequence). CDR3 loop: CASSELAGGPNEQFF. CDR3 nucleotides: TGCGCCAGCAGTGAACTAGCGGGGGGCCCCAATGAGCAGTTCTTC.

This clone came up once. The chain combines TRBV28 with TRBJ2-7, with 7 bases identical to TRBD1. Looked up from germline, CDR1 is MDHEN and CDR2 is SYDVKM. Trimming removed 6 bases from V and 2 bases from J; junction bases left unmatched: 7. The CDR3 covers 14 residues. CDR3 in DNA: TGTGCCAGCAGCTACCGGGACAGCACCTACGAGCAGTACTTC. Protein sequence: CASSYRDSTYEQYF.

This clone was seen only once. This CDR3 is also generated by other DNA sequences in the sample. The gene calls are TRBV27 and TRBJ2-4; the D is unclear. Germline V lookup: CDR1 MNHEY, CDR2 SMNVEV (reference sequence). V was trimmed by 7 bases and J by 5 bases, leaving 9 bases between them. CDR3 length: 12 residues. The CDR3 sequence is CASITRENIQYF. The CDR3 DNA sequence: TGTGCCAGCATTACAAGGGAAAACATTCAGTACTTC.

This clone appeared once. The rearrangement links TRBV15 to TRBJ2-3, with unresolved D. Germline lookup yields CDR1 LNHNV and CDR2 YYDKDF (reference sequence). The CDR3 consists of 18 residues. V was trimmed by 1 base and J by 0 bases, leaving 17 bases between them. This chain's CDR3 is CATSRATRSFLSTDTQYF. Here the CDR3 DNA reads TGTGCCACCAGCAGAGCGACTCGTTCATTCCTTAGCACAGATACGCAGTATTTT.

This chain connects TRBV14 to TRBJ2-1; TRBD1 agrees at 8 bases. The CDR3 runs to 15 residues. Germline trimming cut 3 bases from V and 2 bases from J; bases unmatched to any gene: 3. Germline V lookup: CDR1 SGHDN, CDR2 FVKESK. CDR3 sequence (DNA): TGTGCCAGCAGCCACGGACAGGGACCCTACAATGAGCAGTTCTTC. Its translation: CASSHGQGPYNEQFF.

This clone came up once. The J gene is TRBJ1-4, the V gene TRBV9, with 9 bases lining up with TRBD1. Germline values: CDR1 SGDLS, CDR2 YYNGEE. The CDR3 contains 14 residues. V was pared by 7 bases and J by 5 bases, with 6 bases of the junction left unmatched. CDR3 residues: CASGRQGVNEKLFF. The DNA for the CDR3 is TGTGCCAGCGGTAGACAGGGGGTAAATGAAAAACTGTTTTTT.

This clone is a singleton in its sample. This rearrangement joins TRBV6-5 to TRBJ1-1; 7 bases are shared with TRBD1. Looked up from germline, CDR1 is MNHEY and CDR2 is SVGAGI. The CDR3 has 13 residues. V lost 10 bases, J lost 1 base, and 6 bases stayed unmatched. The CDR3 spells CAIATGSNTEAFF. CDR3 coding DNA: TGTGCCATTGCGACAGGGTCGAACACTGAAGCTTTCTTT.

The chain is built from TRBV7-9 and TRBJ2-7; no clear D gene. The germline V gene has CDR1 SEHNR and CDR2 FQNEAQ (reference sequence). This CDR3 spans 18 amino acids. V was shortened by 0 bases and J by 0 bases, with 18 bases between the two germline ends. The CDR3 reads CASSLAPSLVPSSYEQYF. The DNA for the CDR3 is TGTGCCAGCAGCTTAGCCCCCAGCTTGGTACCTAGCTCCTACGAGCAGTACTTC.

The genes are TRBV7-3 and TRBJ2-7, with D perhaps TRBD1 (6 bases). V lost 5 bases, J lost 2 bases, and 10 bases lay in between. The CDR3 contains 13 residues. The germline gives CDR1 SGHTA, CDR2 FQGTGA. The CDR3 DNA reads TGTGCCAGCAGCCCGGACAGCACCTACGAGCAGTACTTC. It translates to CASSPDSTYEQYF.

The V and J genes are TRBV6-5 and TRBJ1-6, with TRBD1 as a possible D gene (5 bases). The CDR3 spans 13 residues. The germline V and J ends were trimmed by 0 bases and 16 bases, with 13 bases remaining between them. Germline assignment: CDR1 MNHEY and CDR2 SVGAGI. CDR3 bases: TGTGCCAGCAGTTACTCGACGGAGGGGCTGCTCCACTTT. Its protein is CASSYSTEGLLHF.

This sequence joins TRBV2 and TRBJ2-5; D is uncertain. V was cut by 0 bases and J by 2 bases, with 10 bases left in between. The CDR3 runs 15 residues. Germline CDR1 is SNHLY and CDR2 is FYNNEI. The CDR3 DNA follows: TGTGCCAGCAGTGAAGCCCGGGCTTTGCAAGAGACCCAGTACTTC. Its translation is CASSEARALQETQYF.

This chain uses TRBV11-2 with TRBJ2-3, with D possibly being TRBD1 (6 bases). CDR1 SGHAT and CDR2 FQNNGV come from the germline V gene. V was clipped by 0 bases and J by 2 bases, with 9 bases between them. This CDR3 is 15 amino acids long. This CDR3 reads CASSLDAGVTDTQYF. CDR3 DNA: TGTGCCAGCAGCTTAGATGCAGGGGTCACAGATACGCAGTATTTT.

Here the CDR3 reads CASSQVEGNYEQYF. The CDR3 DNA is TGCGCCAGCAGCCAAGTGGAAGGGAACTACGAGCAGTACTTC. V is TRBV4-1 and J is TRBJ2-7; the D is unclear. Germline assignment: CDR1 MGHRA and CDR2 YSYEKL. The CDR3 runs to 14 residues. V lost 1 base and J 3 bases, leaving 10 bases between the germline ends.

The chain has TRBV5-1 and TRBJ2-3; D remains unclear. The length of the CDR3 is 12 residues. Looked up from germline, CDR1 is SGHRS and CDR2 is YFSETQ. Trimming removed 1 base from V and 6 bases from J, with 6 bases in between. The CDR3 spells CASSLIGDTQYF. The CDR3 bases are TGCGCCAGCAGCTTGATTGGGGATACGCAGTATTTT.